The present T cell receptor (beta chain) was sequenced within a study of cytomegalovirus exposure and HLA in healthy donors. This CDR3 contains 16 residues. J lost 8 bases, V lost 2 bases, and 6 bases had no gene match. Germline V gene sequence: CDR1 LNHDA, CDR2 SQIVND (reference sequence). Donors had nominal health at sampling but likely had unrecorded immune exposures. A word on this clone: The antigen remains undetermined.

Study outcomes and limitations: Some TCR beta chains (more than 150 of them) were listed as cytomegalovirus-associated. Presence/absence analyses assumed roughly uniform sequencing depth across donors.

The PCR contained 60 Vbeta and 13 Jbeta primers. The assay was immunoSEQ multiplex PCR, and TCRdb's table has in-frame clones only and misses some. In the table there are 160,000 or so clones, about three quarters of which are singletons. Sequencing used PBMCs. This receptor was obtained from a female donor in good health and CMV-seronegative. This rearrangement joins TRBV19 to TRBJ1-6, with 10 positions matching TRBD1. The CDR3 protein is CASSIFPGQGDSPLHF. CDR3 in DNA: TGTGCCAGTAGTATATTCCCAGGACAGGGGGATTCACCCCTCCACTTT.